A single sample is the source of the 10 T cell receptor beta chains below, sequenced in a study of blood T cells in healthy people across ages. A sample-barcoded 5' primer and a J-beta primer mix were used in a second PCR of about 7 to 12 cycles. TCRdb reprocessed the 5' RACE reads via MiXCR and lists one record per CDR3 protein. The sample carries hundreds of thousands of distinct CDR3 sequences, around half recorded once. Sequenced input: blood. These receptors were collected from a woman aged 60-75 years in good health.

Many counts were recorded for this clonotype. The rearrangement uses TRBV5-1 and TRBJ2-1; TRBD2 agrees at 8 bases. Germline CDR1 SGHRS, CDR2 YFSETQ. Trimming removed 0 bases from V and 5 bases from J; junction bases left unmatched: 4. The CDR3 contains 15 residues. CDR3 protein: CASSLVSGSDNEQFF. The CDR3 DNA reads as TGCGCCAGCAGCTTGGTGAGCGGGAGTGACAATGAGCAGTTCTTC.

This clonotype was recorded a few times. The V and J genes are TRBV25-1 and TRBJ2-1; 11 nucleotides agree with TRBD2. There are 14 residues in the CDR3. CDR1 is MGHDK and CDR2 is SYGVNS in the germline V gene. V trimming: 8 bases; J trimming: 7 bases; junction bases outside the gene matches: 7. CDR3 amino acids: CASARTSGFNEQFF. DNA for the CDR3: TGTGCCAGCGCCAGGACTAGCGGGTTTAATGAGCAGTTCTTC.

The V and J genes are TRBV30 and TRBJ2-5; 7 nucleotides match TRBD1. The DNA end is a closer match to TRBJ2-7, so the J assignment may be wrong. There are 14 residues in the CDR3. Germline CDR1 is GTSNPN and CDR2 is SVGIG (reference sequence). Here the CDR3 DNA reads TGTGCCTGGAGTGCCGGGACAGTTCAAGGCGAGCAGTACTTC. Protein sequence: CAWSAGTVQGEQYF.

The chain employs TRBV2 and TRBJ1-2, with TRBD1 identical over 7 bases. Germline V gene data show CDR1 as SNHLY and CDR2 as FYNNEI. This CDR3 spans 13 amino acids. V shed 7 bases and J 4 bases; nucleotides not matched to a gene: 6. For the CDR3, the DNA is TGTGCCAGCAAAGCGACAGGGACCTATGGCTACACCTTC. It encodes CASKATGTYGYTF.

This clonotype appeared once. V usage is TRBV3-1 and J usage is TRBJ1-4; D remains ambiguous. V dropped 0 bases and J dropped 5 bases, with 13 bases sitting between them. Germline lookup yields CDR1 LGHDT and CDR2 YNNKEL (reference sequence). This CDR3 region has 16 residues. The CDR3 region is CASSQDRTSMNEKLFF. CDR3 nucleotides: TGTGCCAGCAGCCAAGACCGGACCAGTATGAATGAAAAACTGTTTTTT.

V and J are TRBV20-1 and TRBJ2-1; 8 bases align to TRBD2. Trimming removed 6 bases from V and 4 bases from J; junction bases left unmatched: 5. The CDR3 totals 13 residues. In germline, CDR1 is DFQATT, CDR2 SNEGSKA (reference sequence). CDR3 amino acids: CSAGGDRYNEQFF. Written as DNA, the CDR3 is TGCAGTGCCGGGGGGGATCGGTACAATGAGCAGTTCTTC.

The chain has TRBV12-3 or TRBV12-4 and TRBJ2-1; the D is unclear. The CDR3 spans 13 residues. The V gene lost 4 bases and the J gene lost 3 bases, with 7 bases spanning the gap. In nucleotides, the CDR3 is TGTGCCAGCAGTTCTGACGACTACAATGAGCAGTTCTTC. Its translation: CASSSDDYNEQFF.

In regard to this clonotype: Mismatch with germline at one junction end may stem from a read error. The rearrangement links TRBV20-1 to TRBJ2-2, with TRBD1 matching 8 bases. This CDR3 comprises 16 residues. The germline CDR1 and CDR2 sequences are DFQATT and SNEGSKA (reference sequence). CDR3 amino acids: CSPRVDRGLNTGELFF. In DNA, the CDR3 is TGCAGTCCTAGAGTTGACAGGGGCCTAAACACCGGGGAGCTGTTTTTT.

The chain uses TRBV20-1 and TRBJ2-3, with D perhaps given as TRBD1 or TRBD2 (5 bases each). V was pared by 0 bases and J by 0 bases, with 10 bases between. Germline V gene data show CDR1 as DFQATT and CDR2 as SNEGSKA (reference sequence). This CDR3 comprises 15 residues. The CDR3 region has the DNA TGCAGTGCTAGAGATCCCGGGGCAAGCACAGATACGCAGTATTTT. This translates into CSARDPGASTDTQYF.

V and J are TRBV7-2 and TRBJ2-1; the D is unclear. V lost 5 bases and J 8 bases, leaving 7 bases between the germline ends. Germline V CDR1 and CDR2: SGHTA, FQGNSA. CDR3 length: 11 residues. The CDR3 here is CASSSHDEQFF. For the CDR3, the DNA is TGTGCCAGCAGCAGCCACGATGAGCAGTTCTTC.